This T cell receptor beta chain derives from a study of T cells in Graves' hyperthyroidism and ophthalmopathy. V lost 0 bases and J lost 5; bases outside the gene matches: 7. Germline lookup yields CDR1 MGHRA and CDR2 YSYEKL. CDR3 length: 16 residues. The investigators amplified TCR beta CDR3 regions from RNA transcripts. In the first-round RT-PCR of the TCR CDR3, the HTBI primer set was used. MiXCR, run by TCRdb on the multiplex PCR reads, gives a single entry per CDR3 protein. This table holds roughly 250,000 distinct CDR3 sequences, about 16% found once. What was sequenced was blood. This sequence originates from a young woman with Graves' ophthalmopathy. This chain joins TRBV4-1 and TRBJ2-1; 7 nucleotides line up with TRBD1. As DNA, the CDR3 is TGCGCCAGCAGCCAAGACCCGGGACAGATGCACAATGAGCAGTTCTTC. This encodes CASSQDPGQMHNEQFF.